Many counts were recorded for the clone carrying this TCR beta chain. Treatment meaning: skin biopsy from PPD injection site in Mantoux-positive individual. A UMI-containing oligonucleotide was joined by 3' ligation to the TCR cDNA template. These data belong to a study of naive and memory T cell subsets. Ligated cDNA underwent four rounds of PCR with nested alpha and beta constant region primers and SP2. MiXCR was run by TCRdb on the UMI-ligation and nested PCR reads, yielding one entry per CDR3 protein. The sample has around 31,000 distinct CDR3 sequences, about 6.9% seen once; the top ten hold roughly 3.2%. This CDR3 contains 11 residues. V was pared by 0 bases and J by 5 bases, with 2 bases between. Germline V gene sequence: CDR1 LGHDT, CDR2 YNNKEL (reference sequence).

This clonotype originated in an adult in good health. The source was skin, collected from a tuberculin skin test site. J is TRBJ2-7 and V is TRBV3-1, with no clear D. The CDR3 DNA reads TGTGCCAGCAGCCAAGACCACGAGCAGTACTTC. Translated: CASSQDHEQYF.